The TCR beta chain described here comes from a study of shared clonotypes between healthy human individuals. Study donors comprised healthy, HIV-negative adults devoid of recent acute infection or vaccination. V shed 1 base and J shed 3 bases, with 16 bases lying between them. The CDR3 has 16 residues. Per the germline V gene, CDR1 is KGHSH and CDR2 is LQKENI. About this clone itself: Its antigen is not identified.

The study, taken as a whole, reports: Sampling used blood alone; tissue repertoires probably differ.

As processed by the authors: ImmunoSEQ junction-only sequences lacked quality scores, so their filtering differed. Sequencing used immunoSEQ multiplex PCR; TCRdb keeps in-frame clones, though not all of them. The V and J calls and the clone size are those of that table, but D and trimming were determined from the DNA. Among 2 million to 2.5 million clones, about 94% were seen once, and the ten largest hold 0.1% to 0.15%. This sequence was found in a man between 18 and 35 years old in good health. Sequencing was done on a sample of naive CD4+ T cells sorted from blood. Noted subset: CD45RA+ positively selected. The gene calls are TRBV18 and TRBJ2-7, with D perhaps TRBD1 (7 bases). The CDR3 bases are TGTGCCAGCTCACCACTCGACAGGGTGGGGGGCTACGAGCAGTACTTC. Amino acid sequence: CASSPLDRVGGYEQYF.